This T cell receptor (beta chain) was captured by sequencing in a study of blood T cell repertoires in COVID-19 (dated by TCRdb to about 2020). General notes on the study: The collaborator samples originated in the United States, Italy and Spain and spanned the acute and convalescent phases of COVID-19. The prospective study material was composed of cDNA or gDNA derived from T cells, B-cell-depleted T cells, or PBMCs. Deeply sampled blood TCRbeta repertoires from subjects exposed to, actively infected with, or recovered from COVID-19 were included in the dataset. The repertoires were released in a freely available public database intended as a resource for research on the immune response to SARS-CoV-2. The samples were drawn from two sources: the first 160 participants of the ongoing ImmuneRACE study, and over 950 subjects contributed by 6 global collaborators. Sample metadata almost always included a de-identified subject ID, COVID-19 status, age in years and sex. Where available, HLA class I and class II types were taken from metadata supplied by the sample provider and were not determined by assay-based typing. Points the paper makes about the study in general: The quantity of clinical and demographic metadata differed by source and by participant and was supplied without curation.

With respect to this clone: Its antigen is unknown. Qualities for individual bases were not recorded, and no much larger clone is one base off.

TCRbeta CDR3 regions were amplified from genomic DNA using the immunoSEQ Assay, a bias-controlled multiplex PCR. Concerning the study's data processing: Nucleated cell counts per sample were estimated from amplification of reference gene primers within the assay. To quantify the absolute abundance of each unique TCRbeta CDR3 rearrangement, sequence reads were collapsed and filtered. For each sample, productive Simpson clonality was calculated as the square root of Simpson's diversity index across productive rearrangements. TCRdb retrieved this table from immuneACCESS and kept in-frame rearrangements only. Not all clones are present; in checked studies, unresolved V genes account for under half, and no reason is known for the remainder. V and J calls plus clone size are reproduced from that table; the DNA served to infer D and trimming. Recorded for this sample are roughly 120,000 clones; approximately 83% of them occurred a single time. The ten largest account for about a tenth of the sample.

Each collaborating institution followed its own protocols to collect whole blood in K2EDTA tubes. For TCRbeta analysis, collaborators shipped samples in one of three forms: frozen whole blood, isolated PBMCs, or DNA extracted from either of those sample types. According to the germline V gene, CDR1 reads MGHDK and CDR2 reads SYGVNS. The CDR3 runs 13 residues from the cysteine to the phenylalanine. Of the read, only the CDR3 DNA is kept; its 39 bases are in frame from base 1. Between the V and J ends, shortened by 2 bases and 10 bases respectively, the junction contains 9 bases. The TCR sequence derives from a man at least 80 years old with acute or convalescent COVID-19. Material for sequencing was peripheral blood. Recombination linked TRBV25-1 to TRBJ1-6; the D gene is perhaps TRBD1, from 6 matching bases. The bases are TGTGCCAGCAGTGAAGCGGGGGCCTCACCCCTCCACTTT. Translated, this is CASSEAGASPLHF.